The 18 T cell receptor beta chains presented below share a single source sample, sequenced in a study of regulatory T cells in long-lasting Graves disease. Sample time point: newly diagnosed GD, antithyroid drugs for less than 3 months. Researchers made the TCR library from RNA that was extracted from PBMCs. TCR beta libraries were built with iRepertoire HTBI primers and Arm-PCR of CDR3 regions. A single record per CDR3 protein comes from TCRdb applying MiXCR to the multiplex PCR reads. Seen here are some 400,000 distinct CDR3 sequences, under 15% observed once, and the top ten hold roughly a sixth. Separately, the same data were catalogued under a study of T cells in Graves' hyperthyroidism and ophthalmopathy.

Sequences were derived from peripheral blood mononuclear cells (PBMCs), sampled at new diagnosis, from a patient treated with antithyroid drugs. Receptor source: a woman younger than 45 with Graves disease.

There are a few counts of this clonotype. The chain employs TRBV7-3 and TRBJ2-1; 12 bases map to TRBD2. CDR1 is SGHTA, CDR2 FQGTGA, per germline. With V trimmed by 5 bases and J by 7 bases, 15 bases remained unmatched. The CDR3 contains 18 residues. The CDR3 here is CASSLPTSGRGHLNEQFF. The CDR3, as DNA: TGTGCCAGCAGCCTCCCGACTAGCGGGAGAGGTCATCTGAATGAGCAGTTCTTC.

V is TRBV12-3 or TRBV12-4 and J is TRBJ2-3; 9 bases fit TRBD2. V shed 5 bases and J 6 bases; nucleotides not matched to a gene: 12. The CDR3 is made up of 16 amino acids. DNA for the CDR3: TGTGCCAGCAGTATGGGGGCGGGAGGGCCTGTGGATACGCAGTATTTT. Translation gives CASSMGAGGPVDTQYF.

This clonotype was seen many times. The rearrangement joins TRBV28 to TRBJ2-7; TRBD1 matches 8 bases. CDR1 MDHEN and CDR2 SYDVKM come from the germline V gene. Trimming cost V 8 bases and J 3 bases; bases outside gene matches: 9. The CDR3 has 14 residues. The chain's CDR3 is CASGSSDRVYEQYF. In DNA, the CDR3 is TGTGCCAGCGGAAGCTCGGACAGGGTCTACGAGCAGTACTTC.

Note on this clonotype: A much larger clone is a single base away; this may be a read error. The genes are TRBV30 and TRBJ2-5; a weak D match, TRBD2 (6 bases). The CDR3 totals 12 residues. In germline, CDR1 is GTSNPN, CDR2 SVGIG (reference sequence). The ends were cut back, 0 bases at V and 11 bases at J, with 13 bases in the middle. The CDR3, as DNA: TGTGCCTGGAGTGTTACTAGCCATGAGCAGTACTTC. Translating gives CAWSVTSHEQYF.

This CDR3 is CASSLGDVKEQFF. The CDR3 region has the DNA TGTGCCAGCAGCTTGGGAGACGTGAAAGAGCAGTTCTTC. V usage is TRBV7-9 and J usage is TRBJ2-1, with D tentatively TRBD2 (5 bases). Trimming cost V 3 bases and J 10 bases, with 13 bases left between them. Germline V gives CDR1 SEHNR, CDR2 FQNEAQ (reference sequence). The CDR3 length is 13 residues.

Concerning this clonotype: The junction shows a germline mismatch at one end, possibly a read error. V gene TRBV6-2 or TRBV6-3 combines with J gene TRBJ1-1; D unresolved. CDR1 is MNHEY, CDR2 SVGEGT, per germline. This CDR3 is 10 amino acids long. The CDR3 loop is CASSSLRTSF. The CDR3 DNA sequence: TGTGCCAGCAGTTCTCTTCGGACTTCCTTT.

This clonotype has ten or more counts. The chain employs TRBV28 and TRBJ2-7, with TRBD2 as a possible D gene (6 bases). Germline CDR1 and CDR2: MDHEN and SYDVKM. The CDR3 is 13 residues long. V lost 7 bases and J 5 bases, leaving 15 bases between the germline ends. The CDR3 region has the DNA TGTGCCAGCAAAGAAGGCGGGGTAAACGAGCAGTACTTC. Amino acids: CASKEGGVNEQYF.

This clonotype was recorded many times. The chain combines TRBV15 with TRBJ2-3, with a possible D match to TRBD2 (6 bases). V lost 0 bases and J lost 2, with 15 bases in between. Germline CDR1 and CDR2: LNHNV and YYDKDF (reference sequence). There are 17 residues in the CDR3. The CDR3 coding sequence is TGTGCCACCAGCAGAGAGGATAAGCGGGCCCTCACAGATACGCAGTATTTT. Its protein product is CATSREDKRALTDTQYF. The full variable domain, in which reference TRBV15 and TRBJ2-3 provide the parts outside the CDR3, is DAMVIQNPRYQVTQFGKPVTLSCSQTLNHNVMYWYQQKSSQAPKLLFHYYDKDFNNEADTPDNFQSRRPNTSFCFLDIRSPGLGDTAMYLCATSREDKRALTDTQYFGPGTRLTVL.

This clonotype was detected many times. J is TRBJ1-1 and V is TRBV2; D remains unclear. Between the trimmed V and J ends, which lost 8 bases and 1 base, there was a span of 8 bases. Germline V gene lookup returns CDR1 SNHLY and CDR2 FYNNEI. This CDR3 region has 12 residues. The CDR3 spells CASGVRNTEAFF. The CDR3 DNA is TGTGCCAGCGGGGTTAGGAACACTGAAGCTTTCTTT. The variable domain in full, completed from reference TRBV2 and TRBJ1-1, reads EPEVTQTPSHQVTQMGQEVILRCVPISNHLYFYWYRQILGQKVEFLVSFYNNEISEKSEIFDDQFSVERPDGSNFTLKIRSTKLEDSAMYFCASGVRNTEAFFGQGTRLTVV.

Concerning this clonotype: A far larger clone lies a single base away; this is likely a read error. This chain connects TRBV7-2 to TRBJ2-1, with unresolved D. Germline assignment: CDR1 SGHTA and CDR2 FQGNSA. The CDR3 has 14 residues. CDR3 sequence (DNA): TGTTCCAGCAGCCGAGTCCTGGAATGGGGTGAGCAGTTCTTC. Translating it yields CSSSRVLEWGEQFF.

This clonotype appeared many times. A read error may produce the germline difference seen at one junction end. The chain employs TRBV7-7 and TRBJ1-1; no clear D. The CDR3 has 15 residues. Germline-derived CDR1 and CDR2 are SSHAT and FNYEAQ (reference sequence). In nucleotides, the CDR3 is TGTGCTAGCACCCCTTACGCAGGTCAATACACTGAAGCTTTCTTT. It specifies CASTPYAGQYTEAFF.

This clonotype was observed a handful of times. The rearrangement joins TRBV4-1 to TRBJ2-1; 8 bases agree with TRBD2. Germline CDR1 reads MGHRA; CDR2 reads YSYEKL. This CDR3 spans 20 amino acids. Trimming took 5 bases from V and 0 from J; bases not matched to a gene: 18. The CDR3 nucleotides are TGCGCCAGCAGCTTTAAATCGGGGCGGGAGGACCAAAGCTCCTACAATGAGCAGTTCTTC. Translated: CASSFKSGREDQSSYNEQFF.

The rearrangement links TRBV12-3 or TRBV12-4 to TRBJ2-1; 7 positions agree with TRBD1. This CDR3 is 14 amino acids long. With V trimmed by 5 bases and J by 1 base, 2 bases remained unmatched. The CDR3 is CASSGTVSYNEQFF. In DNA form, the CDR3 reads TGTGCCAGCAGTGGGACAGTATCCTACAATGAGCAGTTCTTC.

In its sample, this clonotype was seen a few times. The CDR3 sequence: CASSLGLPGLNHEQFF. DNA for the CDR3: TGTGCCAGCAGCTTAGGACTCCCCGGACTTAACCATGAGCAGTTCTTC. The chain carries TRBV11-3 and TRBJ2-1, with D possibly being TRBD2 (5 bases). CDR1 is SGHNT and CDR2 is YENEEA in the germline V gene. V lost 1 base and J lost 8, with 18 bases in between. The CDR3 is made up of 16 amino acids.

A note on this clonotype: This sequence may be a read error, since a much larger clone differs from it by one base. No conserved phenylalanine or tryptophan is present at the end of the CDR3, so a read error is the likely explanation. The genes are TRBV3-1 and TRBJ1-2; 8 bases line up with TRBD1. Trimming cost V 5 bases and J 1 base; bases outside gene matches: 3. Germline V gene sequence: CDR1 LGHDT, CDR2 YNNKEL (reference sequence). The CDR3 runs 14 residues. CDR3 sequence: CASSTQGVNYGYTL. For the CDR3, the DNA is TGTGCCAGCAGCACACAGGGGGTTAACTATGGCTACACCCTC.

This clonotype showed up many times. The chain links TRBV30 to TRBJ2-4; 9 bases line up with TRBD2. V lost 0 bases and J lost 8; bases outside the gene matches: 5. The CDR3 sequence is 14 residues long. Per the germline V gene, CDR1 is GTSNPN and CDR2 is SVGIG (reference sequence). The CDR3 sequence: CAWSVGTSMDIQYF. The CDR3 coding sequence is TGTGCCTGGAGTGTAGGGACTAGCATGGACATTCAGTACTTC.

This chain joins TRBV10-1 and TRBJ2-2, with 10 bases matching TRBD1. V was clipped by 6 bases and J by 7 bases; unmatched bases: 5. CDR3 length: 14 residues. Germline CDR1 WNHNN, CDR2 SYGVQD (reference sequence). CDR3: CASSAGTGVGELFF. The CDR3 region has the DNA TGCGCCAGCAGCGCCGGGACAGGGGTCGGGGAGCTGTTTTTT.

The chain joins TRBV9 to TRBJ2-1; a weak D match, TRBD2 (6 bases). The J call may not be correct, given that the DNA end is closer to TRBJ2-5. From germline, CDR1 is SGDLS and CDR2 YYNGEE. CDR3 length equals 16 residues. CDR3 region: CASSVSGDGTKETQYF. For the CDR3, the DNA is TGTGCCAGCAGCGTTTCGGGGGACGGGACCAAAGAGACCCAGTACTTC.